One T cell receptor beta chain is described in this entry. Its antigen is undetermined. MiXCR was run by TCRdb on the RT-PCR reads, yielding one entry per CDR3 protein. The data contain hundreds of thousands of distinct CDR3 sequences, about a sixth of them singletons. These data come from a study of response to subunit inactivated influenza vaccine. Regarding the study as a whole: The authors put forward the suggestion that each seasonal influenza vaccination may bring in only a limited number of new T cells.

This CDR3 region has 20 residues. CDR1 is SGHAT and CDR2 is FQNNGV in the germline V gene. After removal of 3 bases from V and 1 base from J, the junction contained 16 bases not matched to a gene. The sequence derives from a man in his fifties who received an inactivated influenza vaccine. V is TRBV11-2 and J is TRBJ2-1, with 9 bases matching TRBD2. The sample here was PBMCs from blood, taken 11 to 12 days after vaccination. CDR3 in amino acids: CASSFPRGGLGGGSYNEQFF. The DNA of the CDR3 is TGTGCCAGCAGCTTCCCGCGGGGGGGACTAGGGGGTGGATCCTACAATGAGCAGTTCTTC.